This T cell receptor beta chain comes out of a study of shared clonotypes between healthy human individuals. Study observations and caveats: Naive CD4 clonotypes overlapped across several donors at about 5%. All-four-donor shared clonotypes had higher generation probabilities than non-shared clonotypes did.

Sequenced by immunoSEQ multiplex PCR; TCRdb stores in-frame clones only, minus some. The profile shows roughly 2.1 million clones, about 92% of them singletons. The CDR3 is 14 residues long. V trimming: 6 bases; J trimming: 3 bases; junction bases outside the gene matches: 6. Per germline, CDR1 MDHEN and CDR2 SYDVKM. Concerning this clone itself: Its cognate antigen is unknown.

Cells designated naive CD8 were CD45RO-negative and were positively selected for CCR7, with terminally differentiated effector memory CD45RA+ cells excluded. V usage is TRBV28 and J usage is TRBJ1-2; 8 nucleotides agree with TRBD1. Material for sequencing was naive CD8+ T cells from PBMCs. This TCR derives from a man younger than 30 in good health. Some clones in this sample may be carry-over from other donors' samples. The CDR3 bases are TGTGCCAGCAGCCCTTACAGGGGGTACTATGGCTACACCTTC. Translation gives CASSPYRGYYGYTF.